This T cell receptor beta chain was sequenced for a study of OX40 agonist ivuxolimab in advanced cancers. Whole-study results and caveats: Relative to CD4+, CD8+ T cells held more expanded clones on average. In the 0.1 to 3.0 mg/kg range, CD4+ and CD8+ blood T cells had expanded clonally by week 6.

This clone was detected once. Antigen unknown. The germline V and J ends were trimmed by 6 bases and 1 base, with 12 bases remaining between them. The CDR3 loop spans 14 amino acids. Germline lookup yields CDR1 MNHNS and CDR2 SASEGT. Measured with immunoSEQ multiplex PCR; TCRdb has only the in-frame clones, and not every one. The sample yields around 100,000 clones, 85% to 90% seen once. The sample in question was CD4+ or CD8+ T cells sorted from blood, obtained in a trial of the OX40 agonist ivuxolimab. This clonotype was sampled from an adult with an advanced solid tumor such as melanoma, head and neck, liver or kidney cancer. The chain uses TRBV6-1 and TRBJ1-1; no definite D call. CDR3 DNA: TGTGCCAGCAGCTTTAGATACAAGAACACTGAAGCTTTCTTT. This gives the protein CASSFRYKNTEAFF.